This T cell receptor (beta chain) was observed in a study of blood T cell repertoires in COVID-19. Study background: Sites across the United States, Italy and Spain contributed samples from acute and convalescent COVID-19. PBMCs, B-cell-depleted T cells, or T cells provided the cDNA or gDNA that made up the material.

The CDR3 has 17 amino acids. V lost 0 bases to trimming and J lost 8 bases; unmatched junction nucleotides: 7. The germline gives CDR1 LGHNA, CDR2 YNFKEQ. Original data processing: Reference gene primer amplification in the assay estimated nucleated cell counts. Sequencing used immunoSEQ multiplex PCR; TCRdb keeps in-frame clones, though not all of them. Clone size and V and J calls were adopted from that table, with D and trimming inferred from the DNA. The profile shows over 130,000 clones, approximately 90% of them singletons. This receptor was taken from an older woman with active or convalescent COVID-19. Sequences were obtained from peripheral blood. The chain employs TRBV4-2 and TRBJ1-4; 12 bases match TRBD1. CDR3 sequence reads: CASSQDPGTGGREKLFF. CDR3 bases: TGTGCCAGCAGCCAAGATCCGGGGACAGGGGGCAGGGAAAAACTGTTTTTT.